This T cell receptor beta chain was identified during a study of cytotoxic CD8 clonotypes in ibrutinib-treated CLL. The sequencing depth, 1 in 200,000 to 1 in 1 million T cells, was the target. Measured with immunoSEQ multiplex PCR; TCRdb has only the in-frame clones, and not every one. The sample gives roughly 130,000 clones, roughly three quarters of which show up once; roughly 13% is in the top ten. From germline, CDR1 is SGHRS and CDR2 YFSETQ. V was shortened by 0 bases and J by 7 bases, with 17 bases between the two germline ends. CDR3 length: 16 amino acids. This specimen consisted of PBMCs, obtained after 12 months of ibrutinib treatment. The chain uses TRBV5-1 and TRBJ2-1; D is possibly TRBD1 or TRBD2 (5 bases each). This TCR was sampled from a human donor with chronic lymphocytic leukemia. CDR3 protein: CASSLGDQGERNEQFF. CDR3 nucleotide sequence: TGCGCCAGCAGCTTGGGGGACCAAGGGGAGAGGAATGAGCAGTTCTTC.